This TCR beta chain was captured by sequencing in a study of breast tumors, draining lymph nodes, adjacent tissues. Study-level results: That most tumor T cells come from lymph nodes remained unproven. Tumor TCR diversity was below lymph nodes but above nontumor tissue. The data were judged consistent with most tumor T cells coming from lymph node and expanding in tumor. Luminal-like breast cancer showed significantly greater tumor-nontumor repertoire similarity than basal-like breast cancer did.

Breast cancer patients provided tissue from their axillary draining lymph nodes. About this clonotype itself: Antigen: not known.

Per germline, CDR1 MDHEN and CDR2 SYDVKM. The CDR3 has 13 residues. V shed 5 bases and J shed 6 bases, with 14 bases lying between them. MiXCR, applied by TCRdb to the multiplex PCR reads, yields one record per CDR3 protein. The table lists about 200,000 distinct CDR3 sequences, 25% to 40% of them singletons. The chain joins TRBV28 to TRBJ2-7; no reliable D call. This clonotype was sampled from a female donor with breast cancer. Some clones in this sample may be carry-over from other donors' samples. Material for sequencing was axillary lymph node tissue. The CDR3, as DNA: TGTGCCAGCAGTCCCCCGGGCAGATTCGAGCAGTACTTC. Amino acids: CASSPPGRFEQYF.